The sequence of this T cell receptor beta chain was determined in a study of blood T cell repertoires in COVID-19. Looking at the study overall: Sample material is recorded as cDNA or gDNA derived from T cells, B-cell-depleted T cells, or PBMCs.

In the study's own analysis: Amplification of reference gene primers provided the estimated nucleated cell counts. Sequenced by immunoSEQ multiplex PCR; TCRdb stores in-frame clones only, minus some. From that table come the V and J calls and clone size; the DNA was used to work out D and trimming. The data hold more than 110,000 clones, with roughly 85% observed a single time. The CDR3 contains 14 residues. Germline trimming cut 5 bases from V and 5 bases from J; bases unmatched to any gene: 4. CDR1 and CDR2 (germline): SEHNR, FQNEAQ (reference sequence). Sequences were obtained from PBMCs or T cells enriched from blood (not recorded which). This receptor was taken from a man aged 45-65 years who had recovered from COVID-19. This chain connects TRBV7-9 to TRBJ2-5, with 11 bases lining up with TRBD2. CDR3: CASSLIAGGETQYF. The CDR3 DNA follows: TGTGCCAGCAGCCTAATAGCGGGAGGGGAGACCCAGTACTTC.